This section outlines one T cell receptor beta chain sequence together with its context. Its antigen is undetermined. The PCR made use of 60 Vbeta and 13 Jbeta primers. TCRdb's copy holds only in-frame clones and misses some; the assay was immunoSEQ multiplex PCR. The profile shows fewer than 200,000 clones, approximately 88% of them singletons. Between the trimmed V and J ends, which lost 6 bases and 4 bases, there was a span of 9 bases. This CDR3 is built from 12 residues. Germline V gene lookup returns CDR1 MNHEY and CDR2 SVGAGI. The data were taken from a study of cytomegalovirus exposure and HLA in healthy donors. General study points: The authors excluded some V segments, including TRBV6-2 and TRBV6-3, as indistinguishable. A missense variant in DCLRE1C was later tied to TCR beta V- and J-gene trimming. Sequence variants that were highly shared formed a cluster that was likely a sequencing artifact. Later work associated more than 15,000 TCR beta sequences with HLA alleles at 0.05 false discovery rate.

V gene TRBV6-5 combines with J gene TRBJ1-2; a possible D gene is TRBD1 (6 bases). Sample: PBMCs. The TCR was taken from a man aged 30 to 39 in good health and CMV-seronegative. In DNA, the CDR3 is TGTGCCAGCAGGCAGGGGATCTATGGCTACACCTTC. This encodes CASRQGIYGYTF.